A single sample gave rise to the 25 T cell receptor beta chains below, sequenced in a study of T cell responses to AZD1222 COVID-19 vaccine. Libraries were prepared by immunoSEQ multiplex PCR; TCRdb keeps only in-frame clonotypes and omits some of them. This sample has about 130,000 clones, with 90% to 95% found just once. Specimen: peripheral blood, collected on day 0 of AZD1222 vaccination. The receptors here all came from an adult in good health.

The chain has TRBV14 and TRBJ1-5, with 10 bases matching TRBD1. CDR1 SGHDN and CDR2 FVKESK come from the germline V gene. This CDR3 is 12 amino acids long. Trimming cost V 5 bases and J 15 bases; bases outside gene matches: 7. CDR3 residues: CASSIGTGALHF. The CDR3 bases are TGTGCCAGCAGCATAGGGACAGGGGCTCTGCATTTT.

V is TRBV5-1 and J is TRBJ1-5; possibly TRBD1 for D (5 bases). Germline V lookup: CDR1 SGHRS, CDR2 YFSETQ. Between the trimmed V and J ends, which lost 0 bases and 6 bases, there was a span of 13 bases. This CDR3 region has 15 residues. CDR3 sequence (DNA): TGCGCCAGCAGCTTGGATTGGGGGGTAAGTCAGCCCCAGCATTTT. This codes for CASSLDWGVSQPQHF.

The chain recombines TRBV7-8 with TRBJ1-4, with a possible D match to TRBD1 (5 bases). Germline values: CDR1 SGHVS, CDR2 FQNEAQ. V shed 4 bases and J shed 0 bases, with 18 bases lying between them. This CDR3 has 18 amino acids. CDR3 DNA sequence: TGTGCCAGCAGCTGGGACCGACAGAAACTTTCAACTAATGAAAAACTGTTTTTT. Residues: CASSWDRQKLSTNEKLFF. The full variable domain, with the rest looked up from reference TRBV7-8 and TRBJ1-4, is GAGVSQSPRYKVAKRGQDVALRCDPISGHVSLFWYQQALGQGPEFLTYFQNEAQLDKSGLPSDRFFAERPEGSVSTLKIQRTQQEDSAVYLCASSWDRQKLSTNEKLFFGSGTQLSVL.

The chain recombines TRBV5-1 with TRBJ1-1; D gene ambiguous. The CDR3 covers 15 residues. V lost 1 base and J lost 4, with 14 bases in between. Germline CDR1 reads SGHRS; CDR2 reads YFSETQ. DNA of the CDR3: TGCGCCAGCAGCTTGAAAGGGTTTGGTCTCACTGAAGCTTTCTTT. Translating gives CASSLKGFGLTEAFF.

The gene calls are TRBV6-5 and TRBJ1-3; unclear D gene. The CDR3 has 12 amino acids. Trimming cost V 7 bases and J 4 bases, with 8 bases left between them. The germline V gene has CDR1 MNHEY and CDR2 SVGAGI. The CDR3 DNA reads TGTGCCAGCATCTTGGCCGGAAACACCATATATTTT. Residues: CASILAGNTIYF.

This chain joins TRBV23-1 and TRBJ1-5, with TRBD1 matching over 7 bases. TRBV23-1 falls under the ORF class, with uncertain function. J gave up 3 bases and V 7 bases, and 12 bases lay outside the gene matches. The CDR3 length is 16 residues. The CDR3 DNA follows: TGCGCCAGCAATCCTACCGGGACAGACTACAATCAGCCCCAGCATTTT. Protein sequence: CASNPTGTDYNQPQHF.

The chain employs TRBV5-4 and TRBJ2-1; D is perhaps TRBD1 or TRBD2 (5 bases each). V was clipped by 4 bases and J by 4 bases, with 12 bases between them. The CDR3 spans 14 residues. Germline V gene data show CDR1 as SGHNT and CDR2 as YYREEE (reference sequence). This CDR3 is CASSLSGTYNEQFF. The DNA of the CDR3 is TGTGCCAGCAGCCTGTCCGGGACGTACAATGAGCAGTTCTTC.

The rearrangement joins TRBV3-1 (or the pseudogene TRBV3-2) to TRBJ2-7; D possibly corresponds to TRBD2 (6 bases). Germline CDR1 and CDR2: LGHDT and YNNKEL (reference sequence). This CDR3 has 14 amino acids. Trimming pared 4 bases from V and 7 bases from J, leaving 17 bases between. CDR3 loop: CASSPPGLPREQYF. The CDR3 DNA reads TGTGCCAGCAGCCCACCGGGACTCCCGCGGGAGCAGTACTTC.

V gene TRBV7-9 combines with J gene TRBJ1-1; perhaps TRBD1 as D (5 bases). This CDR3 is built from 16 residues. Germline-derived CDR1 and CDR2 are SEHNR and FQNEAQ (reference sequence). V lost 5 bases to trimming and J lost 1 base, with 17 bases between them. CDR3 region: CASSQLPGLANTEAFF. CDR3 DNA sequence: TGTGCCAGCAGCCAACTCCCGGGACTAGCGAACACTGAAGCTTTCTTT.

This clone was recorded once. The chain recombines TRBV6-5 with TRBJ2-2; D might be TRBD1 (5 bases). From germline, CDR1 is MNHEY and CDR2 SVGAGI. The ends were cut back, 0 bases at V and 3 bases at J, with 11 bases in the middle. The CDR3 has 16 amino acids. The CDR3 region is CASSYSSQGYTGELFF. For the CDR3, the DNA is TGTGCCAGCAGTTACTCGAGCCAGGGCTACACCGGGGAGCTGTTTTTT.

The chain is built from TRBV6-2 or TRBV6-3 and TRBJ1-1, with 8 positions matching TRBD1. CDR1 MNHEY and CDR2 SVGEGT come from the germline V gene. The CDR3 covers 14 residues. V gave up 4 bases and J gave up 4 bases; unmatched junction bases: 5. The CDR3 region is CASSSGQVITEAFF. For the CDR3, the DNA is TGTGCCAGCAGTTCGGGACAGGTTATCACTGAAGCTTTCTTT.

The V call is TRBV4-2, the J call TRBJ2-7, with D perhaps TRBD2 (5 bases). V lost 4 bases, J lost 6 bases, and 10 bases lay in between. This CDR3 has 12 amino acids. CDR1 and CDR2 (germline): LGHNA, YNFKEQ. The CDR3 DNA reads TGTGCCAGCAGCCCCAGTCGGGGCGAGCAGTACTTC. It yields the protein CASSPSRGEQYF.

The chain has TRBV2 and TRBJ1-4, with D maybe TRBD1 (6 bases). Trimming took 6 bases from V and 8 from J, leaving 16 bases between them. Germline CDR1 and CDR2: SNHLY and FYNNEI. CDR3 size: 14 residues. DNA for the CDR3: TGTGCCAGCAGATTACAGGGTCTGCTCGAAAAACTGTTTTTT. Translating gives CASRLQGLLEKLFF. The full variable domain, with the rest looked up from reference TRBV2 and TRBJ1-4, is EPEVTQTPSHQVTQMGQEVILRCVPISNHLYFYWYRQILGQKVEFLVSFYNNEISEKSEIFDDQFSVERPDGSNFTLKIRSTKLEDSAMYFCASRLQGLLEKLFFGSGTQLSVL.

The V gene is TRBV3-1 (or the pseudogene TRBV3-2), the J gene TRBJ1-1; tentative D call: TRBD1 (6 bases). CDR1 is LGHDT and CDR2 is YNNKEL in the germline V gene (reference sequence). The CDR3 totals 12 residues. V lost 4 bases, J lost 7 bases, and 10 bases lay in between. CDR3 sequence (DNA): TGTGCCAGCAGCCCAGGGACACATGAAGCTTTCTTT. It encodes CASSPGTHEAFF.

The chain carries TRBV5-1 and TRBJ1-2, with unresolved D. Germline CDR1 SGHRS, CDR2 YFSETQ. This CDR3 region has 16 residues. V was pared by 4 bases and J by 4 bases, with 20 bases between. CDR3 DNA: TGCGCCAGCAGCGACGTTGGGGTTGTCCTAGGCTATGGCTACACCTTC. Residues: CASSDVGVVLGYGYTF. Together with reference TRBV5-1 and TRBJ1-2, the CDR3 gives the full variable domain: KAGVTQTPRYLIKTRGQQVTLSCSPISGHRSVSWYQQTPGQGLQFLFEYFSETQRNKGNFPGRFSGRQFSNSRSEMNVSTLELGDSALYLCASSDVGVVLGYGYTFGSGTRLTVV.

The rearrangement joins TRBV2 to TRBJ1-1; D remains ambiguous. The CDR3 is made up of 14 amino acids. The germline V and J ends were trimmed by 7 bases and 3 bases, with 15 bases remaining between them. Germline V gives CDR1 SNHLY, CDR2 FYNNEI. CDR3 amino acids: CASTREGGHTEAFF. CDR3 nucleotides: TGTGCCAGCACCAGAGAGGGAGGGCACACTGAAGCTTTCTTT.

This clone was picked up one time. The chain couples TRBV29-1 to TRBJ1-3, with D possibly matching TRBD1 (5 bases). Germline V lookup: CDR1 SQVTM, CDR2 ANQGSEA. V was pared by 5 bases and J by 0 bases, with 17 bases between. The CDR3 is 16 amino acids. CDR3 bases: TGCAGCGTTCTTACCTCTAGGGGCCACTCTGGAAACACCATATATTTT. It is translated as CSVLTSRGHSGNTIYF.

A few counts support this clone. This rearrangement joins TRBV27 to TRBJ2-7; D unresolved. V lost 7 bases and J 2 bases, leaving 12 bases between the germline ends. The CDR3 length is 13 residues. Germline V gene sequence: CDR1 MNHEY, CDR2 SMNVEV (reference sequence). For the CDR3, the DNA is TGTGCCAGCAACGAACCTTACCCCTACGAGCAGTACTTC. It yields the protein CASNEPYPYEQYF.

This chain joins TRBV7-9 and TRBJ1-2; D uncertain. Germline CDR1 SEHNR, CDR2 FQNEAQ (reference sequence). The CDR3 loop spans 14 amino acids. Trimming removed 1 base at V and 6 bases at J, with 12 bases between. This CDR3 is CASSLDYSSHGYTF. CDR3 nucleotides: TGTGCCAGCAGCTTAGACTACAGTAGTCATGGCTACACCTTC.

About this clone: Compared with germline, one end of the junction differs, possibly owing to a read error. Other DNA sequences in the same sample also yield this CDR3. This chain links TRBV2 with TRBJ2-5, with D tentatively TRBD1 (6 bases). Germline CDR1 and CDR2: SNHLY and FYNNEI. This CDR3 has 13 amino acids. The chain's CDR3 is CASSEEQTGTQYF. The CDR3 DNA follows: TGTGCTAGCAGTGAAGAACAGACAGGGACCCAGTACTTC. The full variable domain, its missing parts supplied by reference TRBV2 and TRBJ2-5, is EPEVTQTPSHQVTQMGQEVILRCVPISNHLYFYWYRQILGQKVEFLVSFYNNEISEKSEIFDDQFSVERPDGSNFTLKIRSTKLEDSAMYFCASSEEQTGTQYFGPGTRLLVL.

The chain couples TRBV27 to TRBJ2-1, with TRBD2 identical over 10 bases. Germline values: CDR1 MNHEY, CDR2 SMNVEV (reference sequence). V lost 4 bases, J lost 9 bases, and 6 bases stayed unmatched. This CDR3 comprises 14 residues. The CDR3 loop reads CASSYTAGGSEQFF. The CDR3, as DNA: TGTGCCAGCAGTTACACAGCGGGAGGGAGTGAGCAGTTCTTC.

Written as DNA, the CDR3 is TGCGCCAGCAGCTTAGACAGGGGGCCCCCTGCCGGGGAGCTGTTTTTT. It is translated as CASSLDRGPPAGELFF. V usage is TRBV5-1 and J usage is TRBJ2-2, with 10 positions matching TRBD1. The V and J ends lost 2 bases and 6 bases, in that order; junction bases with no gene match: 7. From germline, CDR1 is SGHRS and CDR2 YFSETQ. The CDR3 consists of 16 residues.

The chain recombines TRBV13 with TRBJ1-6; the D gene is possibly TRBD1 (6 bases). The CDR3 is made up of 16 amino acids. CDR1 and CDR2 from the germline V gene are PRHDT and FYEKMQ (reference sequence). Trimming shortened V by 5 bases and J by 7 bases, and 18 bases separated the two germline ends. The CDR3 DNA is TGTGCCAGCAGCGTTACTTCCCCGGGGGGCAATTCACCCCTCCACTTT. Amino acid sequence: CASSVTSPGGNSPLHF.

This CDR3 reads CASSIRDLGGYTF. The DNA of the CDR3 is TGTGCCAGTAGTATTCGGGATCTAGGAGGCTACACCTTC. V usage is TRBV19 and J usage is TRBJ1-2; no reliable D call. Trimming shortened V by 3 bases and J by 8 bases, and 13 bases separated the two germline ends. The CDR3 is made up of 13 amino acids. Germline V lookup: CDR1 LNHDA, CDR2 SQIVND (reference sequence).

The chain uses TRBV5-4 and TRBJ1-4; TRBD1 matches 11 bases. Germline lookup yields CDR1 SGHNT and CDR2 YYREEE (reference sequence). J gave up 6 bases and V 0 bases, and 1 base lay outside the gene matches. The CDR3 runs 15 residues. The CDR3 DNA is TGTGCCAGCAGCTTGGCGGGACAGGGGGATGAAAAACTGTTTTTT. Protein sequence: CASSLAGQGDEKLFF.